The clone carrying this TCR beta chain was seen more than once but under ten times. Its antigen is still unknown. This entry comes from a study of beta chain features in type 1 diabetes. The study, taken as a whole, reports: Moderately but significantly shorter TCRB CDR3s were found in Type 1 diabetes patients in all four CD4+ subsets. For patients, the naive, central memory and Treg TCRB repertoires appeared more alike than for healthy donors.

CD4+ naive, central memory, regulatory and stem cell-like memory subsets were isolated by sorting on CD45RO/CCR7/CD25/CD127/CD95/CD27. The V segment lost 8 bases and the J segment 0 bases; nucleotides outside the gene matches: 3. Looked up from germline, CDR1 is MGHRA and CDR2 is YSYEKL. The CDR3 has 14 residues. What was sequenced were expressed TCRB transcripts, since all of the isolated RNA had been reverse transcribed. An average of about 3.6 million reads was obtained for naive, central memory and regulatory T cell samples. TCRdb keeps only in-frame clones here, not all; method: immunoSEQ multiplex PCR. The profile shows 350,000 to 450,000 clones, 11% to 15% of them singletons.

The receptor comes from a man aged 25 to 40 in good health. Sequences were obtained from naive CD4+ T cells from blood. This sequence joins TRBV4-1 and TRBJ2-1, with TRBD2 identical over 8 bases. The CDR3, as DNA: TGCGCCAGCGGGGGGACTAGCTCCTACAATGAGCAGTTCTTC. Its translation: CASGGTSSYNEQFF.